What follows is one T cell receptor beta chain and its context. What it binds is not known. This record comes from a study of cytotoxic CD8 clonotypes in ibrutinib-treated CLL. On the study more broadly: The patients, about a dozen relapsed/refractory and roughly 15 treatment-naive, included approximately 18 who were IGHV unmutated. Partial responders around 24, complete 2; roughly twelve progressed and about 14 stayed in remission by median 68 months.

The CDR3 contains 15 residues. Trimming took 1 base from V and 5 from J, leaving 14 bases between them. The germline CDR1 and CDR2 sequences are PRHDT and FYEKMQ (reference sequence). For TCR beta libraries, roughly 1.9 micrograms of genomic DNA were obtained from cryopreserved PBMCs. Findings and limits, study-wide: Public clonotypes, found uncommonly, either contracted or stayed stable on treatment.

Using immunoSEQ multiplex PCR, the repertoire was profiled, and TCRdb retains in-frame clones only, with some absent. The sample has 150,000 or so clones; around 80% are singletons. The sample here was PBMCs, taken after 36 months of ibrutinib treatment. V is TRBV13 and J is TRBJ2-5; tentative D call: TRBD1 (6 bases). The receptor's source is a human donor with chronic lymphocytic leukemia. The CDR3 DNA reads TGTGCCAGCAGCTTAGCGCAGGGGCTCGTCGAGACCCAGTACTTC. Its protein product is CASSLAQGLVETQYF.